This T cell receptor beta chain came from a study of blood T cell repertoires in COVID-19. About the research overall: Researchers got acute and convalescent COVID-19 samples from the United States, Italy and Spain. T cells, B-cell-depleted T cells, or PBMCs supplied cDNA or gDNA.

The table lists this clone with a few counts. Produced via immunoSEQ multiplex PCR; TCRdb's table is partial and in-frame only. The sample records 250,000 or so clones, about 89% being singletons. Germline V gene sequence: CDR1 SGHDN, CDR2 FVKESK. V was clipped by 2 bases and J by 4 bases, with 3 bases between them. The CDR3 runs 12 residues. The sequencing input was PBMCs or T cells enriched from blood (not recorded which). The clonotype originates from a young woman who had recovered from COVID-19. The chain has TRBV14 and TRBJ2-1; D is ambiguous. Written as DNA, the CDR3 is TGTGCCAGCAGCCAACAGTACAATGAGCAGTTCTTC. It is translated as CASSQQYNEQFF. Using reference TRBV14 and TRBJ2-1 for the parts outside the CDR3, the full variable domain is EAGVTQFPSHSVIEKGQTVTLRCDPISGHDNLYWYRRVMGKEIKFLLHFVKESKQDESGMPNNRFLAERTGGTYSTLKVQPAELEDSGVYFCASSQQYNEQFFGPGTRLTVL.